Following are 30 T cell receptor beta chains from one sample sequenced in a study of T cell responses to AZD1222 COVID-19 vaccine. Here immunoSEQ multiplex PCR was the method, and the copy in TCRdb shows in-frame clones only, minus some. There are over 85,000 clones in the sample; 92% occur only once, and approximately 2.7% lies in the top ten. Sample: peripheral blood, taken 28 days after the second AZD1222 dose. All receptors come from an adult who received the AZD1222 COVID-19 vaccine.

The rearrangement uses TRBV27 and TRBJ2-5; 9 bases line up with TRBD2. Germline loops: CDR1 MNHEY, CDR2 SMNVEV (reference sequence). The junction had 4 bases not matched to a gene; V was cut back by 4 bases and J by 4 bases. The CDR3 sequence is 14 residues long. For the CDR3, the DNA is TGTGCCAGCAGTTCCGGGACTAGCCGAGAGACCCAGTACTTC. Protein: CASSSGTSRETQYF.

J is TRBJ2-7 and V is TRBV19, with 10 positions matching TRBD2. V trimming: 4 bases; J trimming: 2 bases; junction bases outside the gene matches: 2. The CDR3 consists of 14 residues. The germline gives CDR1 LNHDA, CDR2 SQIVND (reference sequence). CDR3 amino acids: CASSTAGGPYEQYF. CDR3 coding DNA: TGTGCCAGTAGTACAGCGGGGGGGCCCTACGAGCAGTACTTC.

The rearrangement joins TRBV2 to TRBJ2-5; 8 bases match TRBD1. Germline CDR1 reads SNHLY; CDR2 reads FYNNEI. The CDR3 is made up of 15 amino acids. Trimming at V came to 6 bases and at J to 1 base, leaving 7 bases not matched to a gene. CDR3 coding DNA: TGTGCCAGCAGCGCGCAAGGGACAGGCCAAGAGACCCAGTACTTC. This gives the protein CASSAQGTGQETQYF.

The V gene is TRBV27, the J gene TRBJ2-1; 9 nucleotides align to TRBD2. Per the germline V gene, CDR1 is MNHEY and CDR2 is SMNVEV (reference sequence). The CDR3 is 17 amino acids. V trimming: 5 bases; J trimming: 4 bases; junction bases outside the gene matches: 12. This chain's CDR3 is CASSPPGSGGQYNEQFF. The CDR3 bases are TGTGCCAGCAGTCCCCCGGGTAGCGGGGGCCAGTACAATGAGCAGTTCTTC.

The genes are TRBV18 and TRBJ1-1, with TRBD1 identical over 9 bases. The CDR3 spans 14 residues. The germline V gene encodes CDR1 KGHSH and CDR2 LQKENI. The V gene end was trimmed by 4 bases and the J gene end by 3 bases; junction bases not matched to a gene: 3. CDR3 sequence reads: CASSLRTGDTEAFF. The CDR3 DNA sequence: TGTGCCAGCTCACTGCGGACAGGGGACACTGAAGCTTTCTTT.

V gene TRBV4-1 combines with J gene TRBJ2-2; D is possibly TRBD2 (6 bases). The CDR3 has 17 residues. Trimming removed 3 bases from V and 0 bases from J, with 14 bases in between. CDR1 and CDR2 from the germline V gene are MGHRA and YSYEKL. The CDR3 coding sequence is TGCGCCAGCAGCCACGGGGGACGGCCCCCGAACACCGGGGAGCTGTTTTTT. It encodes CASSHGGRPPNTGELFF.

Details on this clone: This sample includes further DNA sequences coding for the same CDR3. This chain uses TRBV7-9 with TRBJ1-1, with D maybe TRBD1 (5 bases). V gave up 3 bases and J gave up 5 bases, with 10 bases separating them. The CDR3 consists of 13 residues. The germline V gene has CDR1 SEHNR and CDR2 FQNEAQ (reference sequence). The CDR3 nucleotides read TGTGCCAGCAGCTTCGGGGGGGGAACTGAAGCTTTCTTT. Translated, it gives CASSFGGGTEAFF.

The rearrangement uses TRBV10-3 and TRBJ2-5, with D possibly called TRBD1 or TRBD2 (5 bases each). The CDR3 totals 14 residues. The germline V and J ends were trimmed by 6 bases and 7 bases, with 18 bases remaining between them. Germline values: CDR1 ENHRY, CDR2 SYGVKD. The CDR3 DNA reads as TGTGCCATCAGGGGGGATCGAAGGGACGCGACCCAGTACTTC. Protein sequence: CAIRGDRRDATQYF.

V gene TRBV7-2 combines with J gene TRBJ2-3; weak D call: TRBD2 (6 bases). Trimming pared 1 base from V and 6 bases from J, leaving 14 bases between. The CDR3 consists of 15 residues. Germline CDR1 SGHTA, CDR2 FQGNSA. CDR3 residues: CASSLGGARRDTQYF. The CDR3 DNA reads as TGTGCCAGCAGCTTAGGCGGGGCCCGCAGGGATACGCAGTATTTT.

J is TRBJ2-1 and V is TRBV10-3; the match to TRBD1 covers 10 bases. The germline gives CDR1 ENHRY, CDR2 SYGVKD. This CDR3 has 17 amino acids. The trim removed 3 bases at V and 3 bases at J, leaving 8 bases unmatched. The CDR3 loop reads CAISDTLGTGVYNEQFF. In nucleotides, the CDR3 is TGTGCCATCAGTGATACGCTTGGGACAGGGGTCTACAATGAGCAGTTCTTC.

CDR3 coding DNA: TGTGCCAGCAGCTTAGACGGGGGGATCACCTACGAGCAGTACTTC. It yields the protein CASSLDGGITYEQYF. The rearrangement joins TRBV7-2 to TRBJ2-7, with TRBD2 matching over 7 bases. The CDR3 covers 15 residues. The V gene's germline CDR1 is SGHTA and CDR2 FQGNSA. The V and J ends lost 1 base and 2 bases, in that order; junction bases with no gene match: 5.

This chain links TRBV7-2 with TRBJ2-5, with D perhaps matching TRBD1 (5 bases). The germline gives CDR1 SGHTA, CDR2 FQGNSA. This CDR3 contains 15 residues. The V gene lost 1 base and the J gene lost 4 bases, with 13 bases spanning the gap. CDR3 amino acids: CASSLDSGSGETQYF. As DNA, the CDR3 is TGTGCCAGCAGCTTAGATTCAGGGTCGGGAGAGACCCAGTACTTC.

This clone was detected a few times. The genes are TRBV2 and TRBJ2-7; no firm D call. The germline V gene has CDR1 SNHLY and CDR2 FYNNEI. This CDR3 spans 15 amino acids. Trimming pared 1 base from V and 0 bases from J, leaving 10 bases between. The CDR3 is CASSEVSPGSYEQYF. In DNA, the CDR3 is TGTGCCAGCAGTGAAGTCTCACCAGGCTCCTACGAGCAGTACTTC.

J is TRBJ1-1 and V is TRBV10-3; 10 bases match TRBD1. The CDR3 runs 15 residues. Germline CDR1 is ENHRY and CDR2 is SYGVKD. V dropped 2 bases and J dropped 5; count of bases not matched to a gene: 5. In DNA, the CDR3 is TGTGCCATCAGTGAGCAGGACAGGGGGGTAACTGAAGCTTTCTTT. Residues: CAISEQDRGVTEAFF.

The chain is built from TRBV12-3 or TRBV12-4 and TRBJ1-5; no reliable D call. The CDR3 is 13 amino acids. The germline V and J ends were trimmed by 2 bases and 5 bases, with 7 bases remaining between them. CDR3 amino acids: CASSLNGHQPQHF. Here the CDR3 DNA reads TGTGCCAGCAGTTTAAACGGTCATCAGCCCCAGCATTTT.

The gene calls are TRBV7-3 and TRBJ2-1; D might be TRBD1 (6 bases). This CDR3 has 13 residues. The V gene's germline CDR1 is SGHTA and CDR2 FQGTGA. V was trimmed by 4 bases and J by 7 bases, leaving 11 bases between them. Here the CDR3 DNA reads TGTGCCAGCAGCTCAGCCGACAGGAATGAGCAGTTCTTC. Encoded protein: CASSSADRNEQFF.

The chain links TRBV5-1 to TRBJ2-7; possible D gene TRBD2, 7 bases. Germline V lookup: CDR1 SGHRS, CDR2 YFSETQ. Trimming pared 6 bases from V and 9 bases from J, leaving 16 bases between. CDR3 size: 12 residues. The CDR3 DNA reads as TGCGCCAGCAACTCCGAAGGGGGGGGGCAGTACTTC. This gives the protein CASNSEGGGQYF.

Written as DNA, the CDR3 is TGTGCCAGCAGCCAGCCACTAGCGGGGGATTACGGAGAGCAGTACTTC. This codes for CASSQPLAGDYGEQYF. This rearrangement joins TRBV3-1 (or the pseudogene TRBV3-2) to TRBJ2-7, with 11 positions matching TRBD2. Germline V gene lookup returns CDR1 LGHDT and CDR2 YNNKEL (reference sequence). V was pared by 3 bases and J by 7 bases, with 11 bases of the junction left unmatched. CDR3 length: 16 residues.

This clone appeared once. The V and J genes are TRBV4-1 and TRBJ1-4; 7 bases match TRBD1. Germline V gene sequence: CDR1 MGHRA, CDR2 YSYEKL. This CDR3 contains 15 residues. Unmatched junction bases numbered 1, after V lost 0 bases and J lost 3 bases. The CDR3 reads CASSQDGTANEKLFF. The DNA for the CDR3 is TGCGCCAGCAGCCAAGACGGGACAGCTAATGAAAAACTGTTTTTT.

The chain has TRBV19 and TRBJ2-3; 11 positions match TRBD2. This CDR3 region has 15 residues. Trimming at V came to 7 bases and at J to 4 bases, leaving 7 bases not matched to a gene. Germline values: CDR1 LNHDA, CDR2 SQIVND (reference sequence). CDR3 DNA sequence: TGTGCCAGTACCGAACTAGCGGGGGCCCCAGATACGCAGTATTTT. It specifies CASTELAGAPDTQYF.

This clone was counted once. The CDR3 protein is CASSLPNTEAFF. The CDR3 nucleotides read TGTGCCAGCAGTCTACCTAACACTGAAGCTTTCTTT. The V gene is TRBV28, the J gene TRBJ1-1, with D unresolved. Germline V CDR1 and CDR2: MDHEN, SYDVKM. CDR3 length: 12 residues. V was pared by 5 bases and J by 2 bases, with 6 bases between.

The rearrangement links TRBV18 to TRBJ2-5; maybe TRBD2 (6 bases). Trimming removed 5 bases from V and 2 bases from J, with 9 bases in between. In germline, CDR1 is KGHSH, CDR2 LQKENI. The CDR3 covers 13 residues. The CDR3 nucleotides read TGTGCCAGCTCAATGGCGGGACAAGAGACCCAGTACTTC. It yields the protein CASSMAGQETQYF.

This chain connects TRBV27 to TRBJ1-2; 7 positions match TRBD1. J gave up 4 bases and V 4 bases, and 6 bases lay outside the gene matches. This CDR3 contains 14 residues. Per germline, CDR1 MNHEY and CDR2 SMNVEV (reference sequence). The CDR3 here is CASSYRGETYGYTF. The CDR3 DNA follows: TGTGCCAGCAGTTACAGGGGAGAAACCTATGGCTACACCTTC.

The chain uses TRBV4-3 and TRBJ2-7; 8 positions agree with TRBD1. The V segment lost 0 bases and the J segment 4 bases; nucleotides outside the gene matches: 5. The germline gives CDR1 LGHNA, CDR2 YSLEER. CDR3 length equals 15 residues. CDR3 sequence (DNA): TGCGCCAGCAGCCAAGATCCAGGGGGCATGTACGAGCAGTACTTC. It translates to CASSQDPGGMYEQYF.

The genes are TRBV6-4 and TRBJ2-5, with 12 nucleotides matching TRBD2. This CDR3 is 15 amino acids long. V lost 8 bases, J lost 2 bases, and 6 bases stayed unmatched. CDR1 is MRHNA and CDR2 is SNTAGT in the germline V gene. The CDR3 loop reads CASSRLAGAQETQYF. CDR3 nucleotides: TGTGCCAGCTCCAGACTAGCGGGGGCTCAAGAGACCCAGTACTTC.

The rearrangement joins TRBV5-5 to TRBJ1-6, with D uncertain. CDR1 SGHKS and CDR2 YYEKEE come from the germline V gene (reference sequence). This CDR3 contains 16 residues. Trimming stripped 1 base from V and 13 bases from J, with 21 bases between. The CDR3: CASSLWIPIEGRPLHF. The CDR3 DNA follows: TGTGCCAGCAGCTTGTGGATCCCGATAGAGGGAAGGCCCCTCCACTTT.

The J gene is TRBJ2-7, the V gene TRBV13, with 9 bases matching TRBD1. The CDR3 has 15 residues. Per germline, CDR1 PRHDT and CDR2 FYEKMQ (reference sequence). Trimming cost V 4 bases and J 3 bases; bases outside gene matches: 7. CDR3 loop: CASSSSGTGRYEQYF. CDR3 DNA: TGTGCCAGCAGCTCCTCCGGGACAGGGCGCTACGAGCAGTACTTC.

This clone has a handful of counts. This sequence joins TRBV7-8 and TRBJ2-2; 11 bases line up with TRBD2. The junction had 7 bases not matched to a gene; V was cut back by 4 bases and J by 0 bases. Germline CDR1 and CDR2: SGHVS and FQNEAQ. The CDR3 spans 18 residues. The CDR3 loop is CASSSRLAGTTNTGELFF. DNA for the CDR3: TGTGCCAGCAGCTCCCGACTAGCGGGGACAACGAACACCGGGGAGCTGTTTTTT. The variable domain in full, completed from reference TRBV7-8 and TRBJ2-2, reads GAGVSQSPRYKVAKRGQDVALRCDPISGHVSLFWYQQALGQGPEFLTYFQNEAQLDKSGLPSDRFFAERPEGSVSTLKIQRTQQEDSAVYLCASSSRLAGTTNTGELFFGEGSRLTVL.

This clone was detected once. The chain combines TRBV2 with TRBJ2-7; D gene unclear. Trimming removed 0 bases from V and 4 bases from J, with 7 bases in between. Germline loops: CDR1 SNHLY, CDR2 FYNNEI. The CDR3 length is 13 residues. The CDR3, as DNA: TGTGCCAGCAGTGAAGCACAACCGTACGAGCAGTACTTC. Residues: CASSEAQPYEQYF.

The chain carries TRBV28 and TRBJ2-7, with TRBD2 matching 12 bases. With 5 bases clipped from V and 1 base from J, the junction kept 9 bases outside the gene matches. Looked up from germline, CDR1 is MDHEN and CDR2 is SYDVKM. The CDR3 is 17 residues long. Here the CDR3 DNA reads TGTGCCAGCAGTAATCTAGCGGGGGGGCTTTTTTCCTACGAGCAGTACTTC. Translated: CASSNLAGGLFSYEQYF.